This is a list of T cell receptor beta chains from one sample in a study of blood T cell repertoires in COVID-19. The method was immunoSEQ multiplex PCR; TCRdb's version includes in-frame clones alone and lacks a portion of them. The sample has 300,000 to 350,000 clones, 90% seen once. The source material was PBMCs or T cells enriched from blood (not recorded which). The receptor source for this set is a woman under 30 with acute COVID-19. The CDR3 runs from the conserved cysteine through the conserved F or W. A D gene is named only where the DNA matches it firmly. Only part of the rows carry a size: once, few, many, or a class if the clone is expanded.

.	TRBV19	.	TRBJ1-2	TGTGCCAGTAGGTTCAATGGGGACATGAGGGCGCGAGGCTACACCTTC	CASRFNGDMRARGYTF
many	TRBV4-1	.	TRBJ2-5	TGCGCCAGCAGCCGAGGGGGGGTAGAGACCCAGTACTTC	CASSRGGVETQYF
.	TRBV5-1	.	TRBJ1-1	TGCGCCAGCAGCTTGCAGGGTAAAGCTTTCTTT	CASSLQGKAFF
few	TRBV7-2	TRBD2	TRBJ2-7	TGTGCCAGCAGCTTACAGTCTGGCGGGAGAGCCGCCTACGAGCAGTACTTC	CASSLQSGGRAAYEQYF
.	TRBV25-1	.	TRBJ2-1	TGTGCCAGCACCTCTAGTTTCTCCTCCTACAATGAGCAGTTCTTC	CASTSSFSSYNEQFF
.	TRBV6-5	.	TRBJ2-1	TGTGCCAGCAGCTTCCCCGGGAATGAGCAGTTCTTC	CASSFPGNEQFF
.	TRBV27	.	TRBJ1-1	TGTGCCAGCACCCAGGGTCTCCACACTGAAGCTTTCTTT	CASTQGLHTEAFF
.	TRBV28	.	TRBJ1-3	TGTGCCAGCAGCCCTCTACAGGATAACTCTGGAAACACCATATATTTT	CASSPLQDNSGNTIYF
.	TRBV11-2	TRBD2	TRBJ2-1	TGTGCCAGCAGCTTGGAGGGGCTAGCGGGAGCAGGTGAGCAGTTCTTC	CASSLEGLAGAGEQFF
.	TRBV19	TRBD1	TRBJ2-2	TGTGCCAGTAATGATGGACAGGGTGGTGCCGGGGAGCTGTTTTTT	CASNDGQGGAGELFF
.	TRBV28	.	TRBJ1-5	TGTGCCAGCAGTTTCAGGGGTTTAGGTCTCGGGAGCAATCAGCCCCAGCATTTT	CASSFRGLGLGSNQPQHF
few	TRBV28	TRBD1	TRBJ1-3	TGTGCCAGCAGTTTTCGGACAGGGCCATCATCAGGAAACACCATATATTTT	CASSFRTGPSSGNTIYF
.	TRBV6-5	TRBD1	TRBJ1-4	TGTGCCAGTCTGACAGGGTTGGATGAAAAACTGTTTTTT	CASLTGLDEKLFF
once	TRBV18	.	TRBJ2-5	TGTGCCAGCTCACCAACTATACTGGAGACCCAGTACTTC	CASSPTILETQYF
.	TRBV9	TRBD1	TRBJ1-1	TGTGCCAGCAGCGTAGATCAGGGGGCCACTGAAGCTTTCTTT	CASSVDQGATEAFF
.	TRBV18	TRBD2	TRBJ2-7	TGTGCCAGCTCAATACTAGCGGAATACGAGCAGTACTTC	CASSILAEYEQYF
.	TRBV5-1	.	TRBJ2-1	TGCGCCAGCAGCTTTAGTAGCGAGAGTCCGTATGAGCAGTTCTTC	CASSFSSESPYEQFF
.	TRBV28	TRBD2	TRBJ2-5	TGTGCCAGCAGTTCCCCCGGTGGCGCGGGAGGGACAGAGACCCAGTACTTC	CASSSPGGAGGTETQYF
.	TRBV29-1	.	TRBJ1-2	TGCAGCGTTGACGTTAACTATGGCTACACCTTC	CSVDVNYGYTF
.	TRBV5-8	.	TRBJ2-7	TGTGCCAGCAGCTTCTCCGACACGTACTACGAGCAGTACTTC	CASSFSDTYYEQYF
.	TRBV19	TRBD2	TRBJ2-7	TGTGCCAGTAGTACGTCCGGGACTAGCTACGAGCAGTACTTC	CASSTSGTSYEQYF
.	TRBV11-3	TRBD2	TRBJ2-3	TGTGCCAGCAGCGCCACTAGCGCCGATAGCACAGATACGCAGTATTTT	CASSATSADSTDTQYF
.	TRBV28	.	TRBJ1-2	TGTGCCAGCAGTCTCTGGCCCGGGGGGCGGGATGGCTACACCTTC	CASSLWPGGRDGYTF
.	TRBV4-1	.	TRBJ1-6	TGCGCCAGCAGCCAAGATTGGGCAAGGCTCGTCCCCCTCCACTTT	CASSQDWARLVPLHF
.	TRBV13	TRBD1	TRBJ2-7	TGTGCCAGCAGCTTAGGGGGGCCGGACAGGAGCTACGAGCAGTACTTC	CASSLGGPDRSYEQYF
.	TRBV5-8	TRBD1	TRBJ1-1	TGTGCCAGCAGCCGGGACAGGGCGACTGAAGCTTTCTTT	CASSRDRATEAFF
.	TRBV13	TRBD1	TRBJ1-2	TGTGCCAGCAGCACCGGGACAGGCGACTATGGCTACACCTTC	CASSTGTGDYGYTF
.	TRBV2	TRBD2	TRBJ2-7	TGTGCCAGCGTCGTCCCTAGCGGCCAAGGGTACTACGAGCAGTACTTC	CASVVPSGQGYYEQYF
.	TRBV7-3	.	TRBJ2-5	TGTGCCAGCAGCTTAACTAGTCAGGGCGGAGAGACCCAGTACTTC	CASSLTSQGGETQYF
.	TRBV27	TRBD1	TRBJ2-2	TGTGCCAGCAGCCTCAGGGGGCCCGCCGGGGAGCTGTTTTTT	CASSLRGPAGELFF
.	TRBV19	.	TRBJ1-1	TGTGCCAGTATCAATGGTAGGGGGACTGAAGCTTTCTTT	CASINGRGTEAFF
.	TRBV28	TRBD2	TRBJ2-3	TGTGCCAGCAGTTTAGGGCTAGCGGGGGCTCGCACAGATACGCAGTATTTT	CASSLGLAGARTDTQYF
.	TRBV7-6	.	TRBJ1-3	TGTGCCAGCAGCTTACAGTTAACAGGAAATGGAAACACCATATATTTT	CASSLQLTGNGNTIYF
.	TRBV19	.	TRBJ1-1	TGTGCCAGTAGTATTCCAGACAGGTTCTACGCTGAAGCTTTCTTT	CASSIPDRFYAEAFF
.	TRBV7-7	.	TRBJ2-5	TGTGCTAGCAGCTTATCGGTAGATCGGGCGGGATCGTACCAAGAGACCCAGTACTTC	CASSLSVDRAGSYQETQYF
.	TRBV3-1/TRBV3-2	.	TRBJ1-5	TGTGCCAGCAGCCCTACAGAAAATCAGCCCCAGCATTTT	CASSPTENQPQHF
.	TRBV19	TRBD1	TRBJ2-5	TGTGCCAGTAGTATCCCCCGACAGGGGGTAAAGACCCAGTACTTC	CASSIPRQGVKTQYF
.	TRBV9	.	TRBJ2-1	TGTGCCAGCAGCCCCCCCAGCGAGAGCTCCTACAATGAGCAGTTCTTC	CASSPPSESSYNEQFF
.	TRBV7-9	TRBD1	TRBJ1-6	TGTGCCAGCAGCTTAGCGGAAGGGGGCAGTTCACCCCTCCACTTT	CASSLAEGGSSPLHF
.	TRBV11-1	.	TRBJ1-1	TGTGCCAGCAGCCCCGAACTCTTACTTCACACTGAAGCTTTCTTT	CASSPELLLHTEAFF